One sample yielded the 21 T cell receptor beta chains listed below, sequenced in a study of T cell responses to AZD1222 COVID-19 vaccine. The data were produced by immunoSEQ multiplex PCR, yet TCRdb's version contains in-frame clones alone and is incomplete. The sample holds 160,000 or so clones; more than 75% are singletons and the top ten take about 4.5%. This specimen was peripheral blood, taken 28 days after the second AZD1222 dose. Every receptor here comes from an adult who received the AZD1222 COVID-19 vaccine.

The chain couples TRBV6-5 to TRBJ1-3; D is uncertain. CDR1 is MNHEY, CDR2 SVGAGI, per germline. V shed 7 bases and J shed 3 bases, with 10 bases lying between them. The CDR3 has 13 residues. The CDR3 DNA follows: TGTGCCAGCATATCCCAAGATGGAAACACCATATATTTT. Its protein product is CASISQDGNTIYF.

The chain joins TRBV2 to TRBJ2-4; D gene ambiguous. Trimming removed 6 bases at V and 0 bases at J, with 9 bases between. Germline loops: CDR1 SNHLY, CDR2 FYNNEI. CDR3 length equals 14 residues. The CDR3 DNA reads as TGTGCCAGCAGACAGATTCTAGCCAAAAACATTCAGTACTTC. This codes for CASRQILAKNIQYF.

Here the CDR3 reads CASSDLVQVNTEAFF. For the CDR3, the DNA is TGTGCCAGCAGCGACCTTGTGCAGGTGAACACTGAAGCTTTCTTT. The chain is built from TRBV7-9 and TRBJ1-1; D ambiguous. Germline CDR1 SEHNR, CDR2 FQNEAQ (reference sequence). The CDR3 extends over 15 amino acids. Deletions cut 5 bases from V and 0 bases from J, with 13 bases between.

This rearrangement joins TRBV5-1 to TRBJ2-7, with 15 bases aligning to TRBD2. Germline CDR1 SGHRS, CDR2 YFSETQ. The CDR3 is 17 residues long. The trim removed 0 bases at V and 2 bases at J, leaving 3 bases unmatched. For the CDR3, the DNA is TGCGCCAGCAGCTTGGCTGGGACTAGCGGGGGGACCTACGAGCAGTACTTC. Translating gives CASSLAGTSGGTYEQYF.

The rearrangement joins TRBV15 to TRBJ1-3; the D gene is possibly TRBD1 (6 bases). The CDR3 loop spans 17 amino acids. V gave up 5 bases and J gave up 0 bases, with 17 bases separating them. Germline assignment: CDR1 LNHNV and CDR2 YYDKDF (reference sequence). The CDR3: CATSLGGAGGSGNTIYF. CDR3 in DNA: TGTGCCACCAGCCTCGGGGGGGCCGGAGGCTCTGGAAACACCATATATTTT.

This chain connects TRBV5-1 to TRBJ1-1, with D unclear. The CDR3 has 14 residues. V was shortened by 6 bases and J by 2 bases, with 14 bases between the two germline ends. In germline, CDR1 is SGHRS, CDR2 YFSETQ. CDR3 amino acids: CASTPEPSNTEAFF. DNA for the CDR3: TGCGCCAGCACCCCGGAGCCAAGTAACACTGAAGCTTTCTTT.

CDR3 loop: CATNQGTGYTF. CDR3 bases: TGTGCCACCAACCAGGGGACCGGCTACACCTTC. The chain recombines TRBV6-6 with TRBJ1-2; tentative D call: TRBD1 (6 bases). V was pared by 10 bases and J by 8 bases, with 14 bases between. In germline, CDR1 is MNHNY, CDR2 SVGAGI (reference sequence). The CDR3 consists of 11 residues.

The chain joins TRBV18 to TRBJ1-1; the D is unclear. The CDR3 length is 13 residues. V was trimmed by 3 bases and J by 0 bases, leaving 5 bases between them. Per the germline V gene, CDR1 is KGHSH and CDR2 is LQKENI. The DNA for the CDR3 is TGTGCCAGCTCACCTGGGGTGAACACTGAAGCTTTCTTT. It is translated as CASSPGVNTEAFF.

The CDR3: CSVRGDGEAFF. CDR3 nucleotide sequence: TGCAGCGTGAGGGGGGATGGCGAAGCTTTCTTT. The rearrangement uses TRBV29-1 and TRBJ1-1; the D gene is possibly TRBD1 (6 bases). CDR3 length: 11 amino acids. The germline V gene has CDR1 SQVTM and CDR2 ANQGSEA. V lost 6 bases and J 8 bases, leaving 13 bases between the germline ends.

The chain recombines TRBV19 with TRBJ2-5, with TRBD1 as a possible D gene (5 bases). This CDR3 is 13 amino acids long. V lost 11 bases and J lost 5, with 18 bases in between. Per germline, CDR1 LNHDA and CDR2 SQIVND (reference sequence). CDR3 sequence: CASRPGLEETQYF. The CDR3, as DNA: TGTGCCTCCCGCCCAGGGCTAGAGGAGACCCAGTACTTC.

The chain links TRBV6-6 to TRBJ2-1; D unresolved. V gave up 3 bases and J gave up 4 bases, with 7 bases separating them. This CDR3 contains 13 residues. From germline, CDR1 is MNHNY and CDR2 SVGAGI (reference sequence). The CDR3 sequence: CASSYTDYNEQFF. The CDR3 bases are TGTGCCAGCAGTTATACGGATTACAATGAGCAGTTCTTC.

The chain joins TRBV7-9 to TRBJ1-3; D ambiguous. CDR1 and CDR2 (germline): SEHNR, FQNEAQ (reference sequence). Trimming left V 5 bases short and J 8 bases short, with 13 bases between. The CDR3 runs 13 residues. CDR3: CASSPSGSDTIYF. The CDR3 nucleotides are TGTGCCAGCAGCCCCTCCGGCAGCGACACCATATATTTT.

This clone was seen only once. This chain connects TRBV19 to TRBJ2-1, with 10 nucleotides matching TRBD2. Germline CDR1 and CDR2: LNHDA and SQIVND (reference sequence). The J segment lost 10 bases and the V segment lost 1 base, leaving 7 bases of the junction unmatched. The CDR3 extends over 15 amino acids. The CDR3 coding sequence is TGTGCCAGTAGTATAGGAAGCGGGGGGGGAAGGGAGCAGTTCTTC. This encodes CASSIGSGGGREQFF.

The chain links TRBV30 to TRBJ1-5; D is ambiguous. V was pared by 1 base and J by 5 bases, with 15 bases between. In germline, CDR1 is GTSNPN, CDR2 SVGIG (reference sequence). The CDR3 has 15 residues. The CDR3 coding sequence is TGTGCCTGGAGTGCACGAACCATAAGTGATCAGCCCCAGCATTTT. The encoded protein is CAWSARTISDQPQHF.

The genes are TRBV7-2 and TRBJ1-4; D not certain. This CDR3 comprises 13 residues. Germline values: CDR1 SGHTA, CDR2 FQGNSA. Trimming cost V 5 bases and J 5 bases, with 9 bases left between them. The CDR3 nucleotides read TGTGCCAGCAGCGTACAGTTCAATGAAAAACTGTTTTTT. Encoded protein: CASSVQFNEKLFF.

This clone occurred a few times. V usage is TRBV4-1 and J usage is TRBJ1-1; maybe TRBD1 (6 bases). The CDR3 is 14 residues long. Trimming removed 4 bases from V and 3 bases from J, with 12 bases in between. Germline-derived CDR1 and CDR2 are MGHRA and YSYEKL. The CDR3 is CASSPRGGDTEAFF. In nucleotides, the CDR3 is TGCGCCAGCAGCCCTAGAGGGGGGGACACTGAAGCTTTCTTT.

The CDR3 sequence: CASSRDHSDQPQHF. CDR3 nucleotides: TGTGCCAGCAGCCGGGACCACAGCGATCAGCCCCAGCATTTT. This chain connects TRBV6-5 to TRBJ1-5, with a tentative D call TRBD1 (5 bases). Germline CDR1 and CDR2: MNHEY and SVGAGI. Between the trimmed V and J ends, which lost 6 bases and 5 bases, there was a span of 14 bases. CDR3 length equals 14 residues.

J is TRBJ2-1 and V is TRBV11-3; 7 bases map to TRBD1. Germline V gives CDR1 SGHNT, CDR2 YENEEA. With 5 bases clipped from V and 0 bases from J, the junction kept 7 bases outside the gene matches. The CDR3 length is 16 residues. CDR3 amino acids: CASSTMGDSSYNEQFF. Written as DNA, the CDR3 is TGTGCCAGCAGCACCATGGGGGACAGCTCCTACAATGAGCAGTTCTTC.

The genes are TRBV12-3 or TRBV12-4 and TRBJ2-2; perhaps D is TRBD1 or TRBD2 (5 bases each). V was trimmed by 4 bases and J by 9 bases, leaving 12 bases between them. CDR3 length: 13 amino acids. This chain's CDR3 is CASSSDGDRELFF. The CDR3 region has the DNA TGTGCCAGCAGTTCGGATGGGGACCGGGAGCTGTTTTTT.

In DNA form, the CDR3 reads TGTGCCAGCAGTCGGTATGACGGCGGCGGGGAGCTGTTTTTT. Encoded protein: CASSRYDGGGELFF. The chain carries TRBV5-4 and TRBJ2-2; no clear D. The germline V and J ends were trimmed by 5 bases and 7 bases, with 15 bases remaining between them. Per the germline V gene, CDR1 is SGHNT and CDR2 is YYREEE (reference sequence). The CDR3 is 14 residues long.

This sequence joins TRBV6-5 and TRBJ2-7; TRBD1 matches 11 bases. Germline V gene lookup returns CDR1 MNHEY and CDR2 SVGAGI. The CDR3 runs to 14 residues. Germline trimming cut 5 bases from V and 6 bases from J; bases unmatched to any gene: 6. For the CDR3, the DNA is TGTGCCAGCAGTCCGCCCGGGACAGGGGGCGAGCAGTACTTC. This translates into CASSPPGTGGEQYF.